This T cell receptor beta chain is from a study of Ad26.COV2.S vaccination and SARS-CoV-2 variants. Study findings and constraints: Substantial breadth in spike-specific CD8+ and CD4+ T cell responses was reportedly seen after vaccination. Similar non-spike TCR breadth was seen in vaccine and placebo recipients.

The data were produced by immunoSEQ multiplex PCR, yet TCRdb's version contains in-frame clones alone and is incomplete. Of 360,000 or so clones listed, around 89% are singletons. Sample treatment: about 20 received Ad26.COV2.S at low or high dose, single or two shots; about 5 received placebo; per-sample allocation not given. All samples were drawn on day 63, counting from the first vaccine or placebo injection. This CDR3 comprises 17 residues. Germline trimming cut 4 bases from V and 4 bases from J; bases unmatched to any gene: 14. Germline-derived CDR1 and CDR2 are SGHNT and YYREEE (reference sequence). This clone has a single count. Its specificity is unknown.

The sequence was collected from a person between 18 and 65 years old who received the Ad26.COV2.S COVID-19 vaccine or a placebo. This rearrangement joins TRBV5-4 to TRBJ2-3; 8 nucleotides align to TRBD2. This sample comprised peripheral blood, obtained in a trial of Ad26.COV2.S vaccine versus placebo. The CDR3 nucleotides are TGTGCCAGCAGCCCCTCGGGTAGCGGGGCAGGGGCAGATACGCAGTATTTT. Amino acids: CASSPSGSGAGADTQYF.